One TCR beta chain is described in this entry. Living in about two dozen US areas, the participants were between roughly 18 and 90 years of age. Clones were sequenced by immunoSEQ multiplex PCR, and TCRdb holds only the in-frame ones, with some missing. The sample includes 200,000 to 250,000 clones, around 80% of them seen just once. This specimen comes from a study of blood T cell repertoires in COVID-19. This CDR3 is 15 amino acids long. Germline V gene sequence: CDR1 SGHNT, CDR2 YENEEA. V was pared by 0 bases and J by 1 base, with 9 bases between. This receptor was identified in a man aged 60 to 69 who had recovered from COVID-19. The sample comprised PBMCs or T cells enriched from blood (not recorded which). The rearrangement joins TRBV11-3 to TRBJ1-1, with D possibly TRBD1 on 5 matching bases. The CDR3 sequence: CASSLEGRKNTEAFF. CDR3 DNA sequence: TGTGCCAGCAGCTTAGAGGGGCGGAAGAACACTGAAGCTTTCTTT.